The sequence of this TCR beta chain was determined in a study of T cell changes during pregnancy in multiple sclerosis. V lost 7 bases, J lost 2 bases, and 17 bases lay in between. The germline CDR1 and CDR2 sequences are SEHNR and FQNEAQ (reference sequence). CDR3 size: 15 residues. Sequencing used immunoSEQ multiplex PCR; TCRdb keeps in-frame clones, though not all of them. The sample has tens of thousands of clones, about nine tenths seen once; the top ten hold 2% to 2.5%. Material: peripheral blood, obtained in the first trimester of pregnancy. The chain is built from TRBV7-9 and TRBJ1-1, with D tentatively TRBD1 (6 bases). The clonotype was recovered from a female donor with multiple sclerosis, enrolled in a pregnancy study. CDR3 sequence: CASKRNGQTNTEAFF. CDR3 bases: TGTGCCAGCAAAAGGAACGGACAGACTAACACTGAAGCTTTCTTT. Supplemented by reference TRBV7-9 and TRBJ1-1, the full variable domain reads DTGVSQNPRHKITKRGQNVTFRCDPISEHNRLYWYRQTLGQGPEFLTYFQNEAQLEKSRLLSDRFSAERPKGSFSTLEIQRTEQGDSAMYLCASKRNGQTNTEAFFGQGTRLTVV.